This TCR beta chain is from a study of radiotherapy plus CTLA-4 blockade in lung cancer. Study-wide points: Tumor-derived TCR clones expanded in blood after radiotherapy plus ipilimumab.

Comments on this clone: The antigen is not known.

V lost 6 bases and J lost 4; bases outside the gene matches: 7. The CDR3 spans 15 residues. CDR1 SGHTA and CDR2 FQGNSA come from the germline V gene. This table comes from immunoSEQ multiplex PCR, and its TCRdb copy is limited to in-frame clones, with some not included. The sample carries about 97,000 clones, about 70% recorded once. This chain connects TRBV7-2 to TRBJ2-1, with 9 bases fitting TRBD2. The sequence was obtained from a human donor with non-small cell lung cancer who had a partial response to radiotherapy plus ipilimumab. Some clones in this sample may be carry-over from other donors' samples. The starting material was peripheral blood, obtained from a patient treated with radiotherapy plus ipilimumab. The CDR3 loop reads CASRRGGAPYNEQFF. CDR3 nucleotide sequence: TGTGCCAGCAGGCGGGGGGGCGCCCCTTACAATGAGCAGTTCTTC.